This T cell receptor (beta chain) was identified during a study of T cells after yellow fever vaccination (dated 2019 in TCRdb). A note on the overall study: Libraries from fractions with low cell numbers were prepared with the SMART-Seq v4 Ultra Low Input RNA kit. Bulk TCR alpha and beta repertoires were sequenced longitudinally to track T-cell clones before and after primary and booster YFV17D yellow fever vaccination. The cohort comprised two healthy male donors, one aged 18 to 30 and one aged 30 to 39 years. Blood was collected at multiple timepoints before and after primary and secondary immunization, and bulk PBMC replicates and cell subsets were isolated. What the study reported, not specific to this receptor: A small fraction of clonotypes appeared in both the CD4 and CD8 compartments, likely as a result of convergent recombination. Most clones expanded after primary vaccination (96% of CD4 and approximately 90% of CD8) were re-detected after the booster, suggesting that broad memory maintenance occurred. Because the study included only a couple of donors, the extent to which the findings can be generalized is limited. Because abundant contaminating clonotypes from the bulk population could be contained in FACS-sorted repertoires, computational filtering was required. The secondary T-cell response was found to be weaker but faster than the primary response, with a peak reached on day 5 rather than on day 15.

The CDR3, cysteine through phenylalanine, is 14 amino acids long. Only the CDR3 portion is preserved as DNA: 42 bases, with reading frame beginning at the first base. V is reduced by 0 bases and J by 2 bases, leaving a spacing of 8 bases between them. Sequences MGHRA (CDR1) and YSYEKL (CDR2) are obtained from the germline V gene. Per the publication, the treatment or condition label means: live attenuated yellow fever vaccine strain. A standard Ficoll-Paque protocol was used to isolate PBMCs from peripheral blood. CD4 and CD8 T-cell fractions were isolated with Dynabeads CD4 and CD8 positive selection kits. TriZol was used to extract RNA from bulk PBMCs, CD4 and CD8 fractions, and dextramer-positive and dextramer-negative fractions. This clonotype was recorded many times. No antigen is known for it. No base quality values were provided; no much bigger clone lies one nucleotide off. TCR cDNA was made using 5'RACE template switching, a step that added a universal primer site and unique molecular identifiers. cDNA synthesis was primed from both the TCR alpha and TCR beta constant segments. Library amplification used two PCR steps, and the second PCR step added sample barcodes and sequencing adapters. Sequencing of the libraries was done on either Illumina HiSeq 2500 (2x100 bp) or NovaSeq (2x150 bp). Regarding the original processing steps: MIGEC handled demultiplexing of reads and collapsing into UMI consensus sequences, while MiXCR performed V(D)J alignment. Vaccine-responding clonotypes were identified with edgeR using replicate PBMC samples, with FDR below 0.01 and a log2 fold change above 5 up to day 15 being required. Each bulk clonotype received a CD4 or CD8 identity based on whether the sequenced CD4 or CD8 repertoire contained that clonotype at higher abundance. TCRdb trimmed public reads at Q25 via fastp, called clones via MiXCR and kept in-frame beta chains. Entries are consolidated by CDR3 protein sequence, retaining the most common genes and DNA. TCRdb, rather than the study authors, made the V and J calls. In this sample the table shows tens of thousands of distinct CDR3 sequences, around 7.9% of which occur a single time. The ten largest clonotypes hold around 30% of the sample.

The chain couples TRBV4-1 to TRBJ2-7, with no confident D gene call. The TCR sequence derives from a man between 18 and 29 years old who received the YFV17D yellow fever vaccine. The sample in question was CD8+ T cells sorted from PBMCs, obtained less than 11 days after the first yellow fever vaccination. CDR3 reads: CASSQDFMTYEQYF. The bases are TGCGCCAGCAGCCAAGATTTCATGACCTACGAGCAGTACTTC.